This T cell receptor beta chain is from a study of blood T cell repertoires in COVID-19. Study context: Both acute and convalescent COVID-19 samples were obtained from the United States, Italy and Spain. PBMCs, B-cell-depleted T cells, or T cells were the source of the cDNA or gDNA that made up the material.

The CDR3 totals 15 residues. With V trimmed by 2 bases and J by 3 bases, 7 bases remained unmatched. CDR1 is MNHEY and CDR2 is SVGEGT in the germline V gene. In the authors' workflow: Counts of nucleated cells, estimated from reference gene primer amplification, were obtained. Using immunoSEQ multiplex PCR, the repertoire was profiled, and TCRdb retains in-frame clones only, with some absent. V and J calls and clone size are copied from that table; D and trimming were computed from the DNA. The data show about 180,000 clones, under 85% seen once. Patients of the Seattle cohort, enrolled during active infection, were followed longitudinally.

Specimen: peripheral blood. This TCR derives from a woman aged 70-85 years with COVID-19, enrolled during active disease. The chain links TRBV6-2 or TRBV6-3 to TRBJ2-7; 7 bases line up with TRBD1. CDR3 DNA sequence: TGTGCCAGCAGTTACCCAAACAGGGGCCTCTACGAGCAGTACTTC. Its protein is CASSYPNRGLYEQYF.